Listed below are T cell receptor beta chains from one sample, sequenced in a study of blood T cell repertoires in COVID-19. The method was immunoSEQ multiplex PCR; TCRdb's version includes in-frame clones alone and lacks a portion of them. The sample contains about 39,000 clones, approximately 80% of which appear only once. The sample was peripheral blood. Receptors originate from a man aged 60 to 69 in a cohort sampled during active COVID-19. Each CDR3 is given with its conserved first and last residue. A D gene is named only where the DNA matches it firmly. Clone size appears in some rows only: once, few, many, or a class for an expanded clone.

J gene: TRBJ1-2; V gene: TRBV7-2; clone size: many; D gene: NA; CDR3 DNA: TGTGCCAGCAGCCCCCGTCGCTATGGCTACACCTTC; CDR3 protein: CASSPRRYGYTF
J gene: TRBJ1-1; V gene: TRBV30; clone size: NA; D gene: NA; CDR3 DNA: TGTGCCTGGAGTCCCCCGGGTATGAACACTGAAGCTTTCTTT; CDR3 protein: CAWSPPGMNTEAFF
J gene: TRBJ2-7; V gene: TRBV10-3; clone size: few; D gene: TRBD1; CDR3 DNA: TGTGCCATCAGTGAGAACAGGGGCAACGAGCAGTACTTC; CDR3 protein: CAISENRGNEQYF
J gene: TRBJ2-2; V gene: TRBV10-3; clone size: once; D gene: TRBD1; CDR3 DNA: TGTGCCATCAGTGAAAGGGGGCAGGAGCTGTTTTTT; CDR3 protein: CAISERGQELFF
J gene: TRBJ2-4; V gene: TRBV11-3; clone size: NA; D gene: NA; CDR3 DNA: TGTGCCAGCAGCTTAAGTGGCGGGATGCTAGCCAAAAACATTCAGTACTTC; CDR3 protein: CASSLSGGMLAKNIQYF
J gene: TRBJ2-3; V gene: TRBV28; clone size: NA; D gene: NA; CDR3 DNA: TGTGCCAGCACCTTCCCTAGCACAGATACGCAGTATTTT; CDR3 protein: CASTFPSTDTQYF
J gene: TRBJ1-2; V gene: TRBV7-2; clone size: NA; D gene: TRBD1; CDR3 DNA: TGTGCCAGCAGCCCCCGGACAGGGACTTTCTATGGCTACACCTTC; CDR3 protein: CASSPRTGTFYGYTF
J gene: TRBJ1-5; V gene: TRBV11-2; clone size: NA; D gene: NA; CDR3 DNA: TGTGCCAGCAGCTTGGGGCAAAATCAGCCCCAGCATTTT; CDR3 protein: CASSLGQNQPQHF
J gene: TRBJ1-2; V gene: TRBV4-2; clone size: NA; D gene: NA; CDR3 DNA: TGTGCCAGCAGCGCCCAACTAGATCTGGGCGGCTACACCTTC; CDR3 protein: CASSAQLDLGGYTF
J gene: TRBJ1-2; V gene: TRBV30; clone size: once; D gene: TRBD1; CDR3 DNA: TGTGCCTGGAACAGGGGGCCCTATGGCTACACCTTC; CDR3 protein: CAWNRGPYGYTF
J gene: TRBJ1-2; V gene: TRBV12-3/TRBV12-4; clone size: NA; D gene: TRBD1; CDR3 DNA: TGTGCCAGCACCCTAGCAGGGGGCTATGGCTACACCTTC; CDR3 protein: CASTLAGGYGYTF
J gene: TRBJ2-1; V gene: TRBV24-1; clone size: NA; D gene: NA; CDR3 DNA: TGTGCCACCAGTGGCTCCGGGACCTACAATGAGCAGTTCTTC; CDR3 protein: CATSGSGTYNEQFF
J gene: TRBJ1-6; V gene: TRBV30; clone size: NA; D gene: NA; CDR3 DNA: TGTGCCTGGAGTGCGGAGGGGCTAATCTATAATTCACCCCTCCACTTT; CDR3 protein: CAWSAEGLIYNSPLHF
J gene: TRBJ1-1; V gene: TRBV5-1; clone size: once; D gene: TRBD1; CDR3 DNA: TGCGCCAGCGGATCAGGGGGCGCGGCTGAAGCTTTCTTT; CDR3 protein: CASGSGGAAEAFF
J gene: TRBJ2-7; V gene: TRBV29-1; clone size: NA; D gene: NA; CDR3 DNA: TGCAGCGCAATGACAGGTCTGGTAGGCGAGCAGTACTTC; CDR3 protein: CSAMTGLVGEQYF
J gene: TRBJ1-1; V gene: TRBV6-2/TRBV6-3; clone size: NA; D gene: NA; CDR3 DNA: TGTGCCAGCAGTTACTCGGGGGGCACTGAAGCTTTCTTT; CDR3 protein: CASSYSGGTEAFF
J gene: TRBJ1-2; V gene: TRBV9; clone size: once; D gene: TRBD1; CDR3 DNA: TGTGCCAGCAGCCCAGGACAGGGGGGATATGTTAACTATGGCTACACCTTC; CDR3 protein: CASSPGQGGYVNYGYTF
J gene: TRBJ2-3; V gene: TRBV7-9; clone size: NA; D gene: NA; CDR3 DNA: TGTGCCAGCAACCTCCTAGGGACCGGGGACACATCCACAGATACGCAGTATTTT; CDR3 protein: CASNLLGTGDTSTDTQYF
J gene: TRBJ1-5; V gene: TRBV28; clone size: NA; D gene: NA; CDR3 DNA: TGTGCCAGCACCCGTGCGGGGAGGCTAGACCAGCCCCAGCATTTT; CDR3 protein: CASTRAGRLDQPQHF